This TCR beta chain was retrieved from a study of response to subunit inactivated influenza vaccine. Of note for this clonotype: Its specificity is unknown.

Overall study findings and caveats: The authors proposed limited new T cell recruitment per seasonal influenza vaccination.

Via MiXCR, TCRdb re-called the RT-PCR reads, giving one row per CDR3 protein. In the table there are some 800,000 distinct CDR3 sequences, about 20% of which are singletons. With 5 bases clipped from V and 4 bases from J, the junction kept 8 bases outside the gene matches. The CDR3 has 15 residues. Germline V gives CDR1 SGHAT, CDR2 FQDESV (reference sequence). This receptor was obtained from a man aged 45 to 65 who received an inactivated influenza vaccine. The sequenced sample was PBMCs from blood, obtained more than 4 days after vaccination. The V gene is TRBV11-1, the J gene TRBJ2-1; 7 bases match TRBD1. The CDR3 loop reads CASSPKWDRYNEQFF. Written as DNA, the CDR3 is TGTGCCAGCAGCCCAAAATGGGACAGATACAATGAGCAGTTCTTC. The whole variable domain, filled in from reference TRBV11-1 and TRBJ2-1, reads EAEVAQSPRYKITEKSQAVAFWCDPISGHATLYWYRQILGQGPELLVQFQDESVVDDSQLPKDRFSAERLKGVDSTLKIQPAELGDSAMYLCASSPKWDRYNEQFFGPGTRLTVL.